This TCR beta chain was observed in a study of T cells in Graves' hyperthyroidism and ophthalmopathy. Study-wide background: Peripheral blood was acquired at first diagnosis, ahead of any therapy whatsoever. Overall study findings and caveats: Most thyroid clonotypes expanded above 0.001 were also detected in blood.

As for this clonotype: As yet, its antigen is unknown.

The source material, RNA transcripts, was used to amplify TCR beta CDR3 regions. The HTBI primer set served for first-round RT-PCR of the TCR CDR3. One entry per CDR3 protein, called by TCRdb with MiXCR from the multiplex PCR reads. This sample carries 300,000 to 350,000 distinct CDR3 sequences, around 20% of them seen once, and the ten largest clones take about 50%. Subjects aged 18 to 65 presented with newly diagnosed hyperthyroidism of less than 2 months' duration. Using more than 8 ml of fresh peripheral blood, PBMCs were prepared. With V trimmed by 4 bases and J by 4 bases, 10 bases remained unmatched. The CDR3 totals 15 residues. CDR1 SGHRS and CDR2 YFSETQ come from the germline V gene.

The sequence was collected from a woman aged 45-65 years with Graves' hyperthyroidism. The sample was blood. This chain links TRBV5-1 with TRBJ2-5, with TRBD2 identical over 7 bases. CDR3 residues: CASSERDSLRETQYF. CDR3 DNA: TGCGCCAGCAGCGAGCGGGACTCGTTAAGAGAGACCCAGTACTTC. The full variable domain, completed using reference TRBV5-1 and TRBJ2-5, is KAGVTQTPRYLIKTRGQQVTLSCSPISGHRSVSWYQQTPGQGLQFLFEYFSETQRNKGNFPGRFSGRQFSNSRSEMNVSTLELGDSALYLCASSERDSLRETQYFGPGTRLLVL.